This T cell receptor beta chain originates from a study of T-cell memory formation after mild COVID-19. General study results and limits: The finding that pre-infection memory included some responding clones suggested that cross-reactive memory joined. CD4+ bias marked clones expanding day 15 to 37, unlike balanced contracting clones. Largely, contracting CD4+ clones fell within CM and EM, and contracting CD8+ clones within EMRA.

As to this clonotype: The antigen is not known.

The V and J ends lost 5 bases and 4 bases respectively, with 17 bases between them. Germline CDR1 is SGHVS and CDR2 is FNYEAQ. The CDR3 loop spans 15 amino acids. Amplification by 5'RACE using constant-segment primers produced TCR alpha and TCR beta cDNA libraries that carried sample barcodes and UMIs. TCRdb called the 5' RACE reads again in MiXCR, with one record for every CDR3 protein. The sample lists about 560,000 distinct CDR3 sequences; approximately 21% were seen once. The chain is built from TRBV7-6 and TRBJ2-5, with D possibly TRBD1 on 7 matching bases. Sequenced sample: PBMCs or a T cell subset sorted from them (not recorded which). This receptor was taken from an adult woman who had mild COVID-19 (a few samples of this study predate the infection). Cell type and time point are not known. Written as DNA, the CDR3 is TGTGCCAGCAGCCCATCGGGGGCAGGGGGAGAGACCCAGTACTTC. Translation: CASSPSGAGGETQYF.